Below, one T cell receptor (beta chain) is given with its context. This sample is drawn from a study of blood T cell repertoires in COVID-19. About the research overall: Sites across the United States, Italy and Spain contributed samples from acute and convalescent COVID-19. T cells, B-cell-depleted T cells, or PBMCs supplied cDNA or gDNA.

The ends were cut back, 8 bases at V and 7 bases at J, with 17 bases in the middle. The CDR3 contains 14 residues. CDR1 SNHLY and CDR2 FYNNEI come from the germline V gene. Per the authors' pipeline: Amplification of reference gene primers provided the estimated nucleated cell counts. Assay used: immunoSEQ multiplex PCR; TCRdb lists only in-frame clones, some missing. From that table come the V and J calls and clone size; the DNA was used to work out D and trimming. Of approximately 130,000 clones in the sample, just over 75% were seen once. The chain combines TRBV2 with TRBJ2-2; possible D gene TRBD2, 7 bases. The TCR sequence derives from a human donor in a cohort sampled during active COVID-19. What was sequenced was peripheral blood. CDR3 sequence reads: CASGGASGVGELFF. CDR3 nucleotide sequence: TGTGCCAGCGGGGGCGCGAGCGGGGTCGGGGAGCTGTTTTTT.